This T cell receptor (beta chain) was profiled in a study of radiation and T cells in renal cell carcinoma. Findings and limits, study-wide: From baseline, blood top tumor clonotypes peaked at 2 weeks post-radiation. Pretreatment tumor biopsies were lacking, so baseline clonotypes are unknown.

Time point in this sample: blood 4 weeks post-SBRT, at nephrectomy. Regarding treatment: 15 Gy SBRT to primary tumor, nephrectomy 4 weeks later. Nephrectomy followed 15 Gy stereotactic body radiation by 4 weeks. The CDR3 loop spans 14 amino acids. Germline assignment: CDR1 SGHTS and CDR2 YDEGEE. Deletions cut 2 bases from V and 4 bases from J, with 11 bases between. Using immunoSEQ multiplex PCR, the repertoire was profiled, and TCRdb retains in-frame clones only, with some absent. The table shows roughly 160,000 clones, with roughly nine tenths occurring only once. Notes on this clone: Its specificity is not known.

The clonotype originates from a woman aged 45-65 years with renal cell carcinoma. The V gene is TRBV5-8, the J gene TRBJ2-3; tentative D call: TRBD1 (5 bases). The sample was blood, taken from a patient whose treatment included radiotherapy and nephrectomy. As DNA, the CDR3 is TGTGCCAGCAGCTTTCCCCCACAGGCAGATACGCAGTATTTT. Translation gives CASSFPPQADTQYF.